This TCR beta chain is drawn from a study of T cell responses to AZD1222 COVID-19 vaccine (dated by TCRdb to the early 2020s). In the study overall: A total of over 230 trial participants underwent TCR sequencing, of whom about 210 had received two doses of AZD1222 and 26 had received two doses of the MenACWY control vaccine. Trial participants were enrolled by age into subgroups of 18-55, 56-69 and 70-plus years, and about 150, 27 and 61 TCR-sequenced participants, respectively, were included in these subgroups. Here is what the overall study found, with its caveats: Conclusions about previously exposed vaccinees are limited because only six or seven AZD1222 recipients were SARS-CoV-2 seropositive at baseline. No day 14 peak-response samples were available, so repertoires were characterized only after the peak T cell response. In the small 56-69-year group, the increase in depth fell short of significance, most likely because of low power. Reportedly, close to half of the unique spike-specific TCRs recognized epitopes lying outside the regions that are mutated in the B.1.351 and B.1.1.7 variants. The vaccine-associated CD4 TCRs covered the entire spike protein, and the dominant responses fell in regions 160-218 and 743-854. Participants were mostly white British, with more females than males. The authors suggested clonal diversity may have been underestimated. A significant rise in spike-specific TCR breadth and depth was observed after two AZD1222 doses relative to day 0 and relative to MenACWY recipients.

The time point label, as the study defines it: about 28 days (+/-7) after the second vaccine dose. This sample's treatment or condition label indicates: meningococcal conjugate vaccine given as trial control. The vaccinee samples were drawn from two UK trials, COV001 and COV002, one of which was a single-blind randomized controlled phase 2/3 trial testing AZD1222 (ChAdOx1 nCoV-19) in healthy adults. For TCRbeta chain sequencing, PBMC samples were collected from trial participants at day 0 and at day 28 after the second dose. About this clone itself: No cognate antigen has been identified for it. Base quality data are lacking; no much larger clone is found one base away.

The CDR3 regions of human TCRbeta chains were subjected to immunosequencing. In the paper's pipeline: Repertoire TCRs were matched against a reference library of SARS-CoV-2-specific TCRs generated with the MIRA antigen-specificity platform. Breadth was defined as the fraction of unique TCRs that were SARS-CoV-2-associated. Depth was defined as the fraction of total T cells that were SARS-CoV-2-associated. Using the MIRA data, every spike-specific TCR was mapped to the spike region that the TCR reacted to and assigned to either a CD4 or a CD8 class. Log10-transformed breadth and depth values were compared by one-way ANOVA with Sidak's multiple comparisons tests. The table comes from immuneACCESS by way of TCRdb, which keeps in-frame sequences with V and J called. Part of the clones is missing from these tables; in studies checked, under half for an unresolved V gene and the rest for unknown reasons. D and trimming come from the DNA, and the V and J calls and clone size come from that table. In this sample the table shows 200,000 to 250,000 clones, around 94% of which occur a single time. About 1.5% of the sample lies in the top ten.

The junction shows trimming of 0 bases on V and 7 bases on J, plus 10 bases between the germline ends. CDR1 is given as LGHNA and CDR2 as YSLEER, both from the germline V gene. The CDR3 covers 15 residues, taking in both the cysteine and the phenylalanine. The read is trimmed to its CDR3 DNA, 45 bases read in frame from base 1. Recombination linked TRBV4-3 to TRBJ1-6; tentative D gene TRBD1, with 5 bases matching. Sequencing used peripheral blood, obtained 28 days after the second dose of the MenACWY control vaccine. The clonotype was recovered from an adult who received the MenACWY meningococcal vaccine as a control. At the DNA level, the sequence is TGCGCCAGCAGCCAAGACAGGGCCTCGAATTCACCCCTCCACTTT. Its product reads: CASSQDRASNSPLHF.